This T cell receptor (beta chain) came from a study of post-analysis software for immune sequencing data. Looking at the study overall: Courses of disease covered relapsing-remitting, secondary progressive and progressive-relapsing multiple sclerosis. Overall study findings and caveats: Comparison of patients with controls showed 4 to 6 TRBV segments more frequent in patients, TRBV5-6, TRBV5-1 and TRBV20-1 among them. By F measure, strong co-clustering occurred among samples prepared in the same batch. There was significantly lower normalized Chao1 diversity in multiple sclerosis patients than in controls.

V lost 4 bases to trimming and J lost 3 bases, with 15 bases between them. This CDR3 is built from 15 residues. The germline V gene encodes CDR1 SGHVS and CDR2 FQNEAQ. Unique molecular identifiers tagged the TCR beta cDNA libraries. Around 500,000 cDNA molecules were obtained from about 0.98 to 11 million T cells. Using its own MiXCR run on the PCR reads, TCRdb lists one record per CDR3 protein. The table includes about 460,000 distinct CDR3 sequences, around 40% detected once. This clonotype was seen only a few times. No antigen is known for it. The chain has TRBV7-8 and TRBJ2-5; tentative D call: TRBD1 (6 bases). Sequenced input: blood. This TCR was recovered from a girl aged 10 to 17 with multiple sclerosis. The CDR3 sequence: CASSWPRGNEETQYF. The CDR3 DNA reads as TGTGCCAGCAGCTGGCCAAGGGGGAATGAAGAGACCCAGTACTTC.